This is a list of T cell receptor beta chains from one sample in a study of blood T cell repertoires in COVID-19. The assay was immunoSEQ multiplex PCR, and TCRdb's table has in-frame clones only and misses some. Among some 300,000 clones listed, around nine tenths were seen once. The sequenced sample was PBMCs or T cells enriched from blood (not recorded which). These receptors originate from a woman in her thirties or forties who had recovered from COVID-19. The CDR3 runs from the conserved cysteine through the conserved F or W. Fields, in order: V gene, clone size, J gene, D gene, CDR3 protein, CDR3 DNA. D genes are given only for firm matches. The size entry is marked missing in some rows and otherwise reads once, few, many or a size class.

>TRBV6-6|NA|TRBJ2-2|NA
CASRTDGELFF
TGTGCCAGCAGAACAGACGGGGAGCTGTTTTTT
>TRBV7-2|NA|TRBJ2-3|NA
CASSSRGNAADTQYF
TGTGCCAGCAGCTCCCGGGGAAACGCAGCAGATACGCAGTATTTT
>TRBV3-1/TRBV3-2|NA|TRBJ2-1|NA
CASSQDRGNNEQFF
TGTGCCAGCAGCCAAGATCGGGGGAACAATGAGCAGTTCTTC
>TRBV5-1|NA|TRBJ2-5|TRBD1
CASSWEATGGKQETQYF
TGCGCCAGCAGCTGGGAGGCGACAGGGGGAAAACAAGAGACCCAGTACTTC
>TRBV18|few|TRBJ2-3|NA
CASSPTSMEQYF
TGTGCCAGCTCTCCGACTAGTATGGAGCAGTATTTT
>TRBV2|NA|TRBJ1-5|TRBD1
CASSDGTVRNQPQHF
TGTGCCAGCAGTGACGGGACAGTTCGCAATCAGCCCCAGCATTTT
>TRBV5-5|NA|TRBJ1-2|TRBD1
CASSLTGQGTLANYGYTF
TGTGCCAGCAGCCTGACTGGACAGGGGACTTTAGCTAACTATGGCTACACCTTC
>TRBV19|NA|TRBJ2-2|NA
CASTPAGLYGNTGELFF
TGTGCCAGTACCCCGGCTGGGCTATATGGGAACACCGGGGAGCTGTTTTTT
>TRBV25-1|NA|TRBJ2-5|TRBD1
CASSKRGPLFQETQYF
TGTGCCAGCAGTAAAAGGGGGCCCTTATTCCAAGAGACCCAGTACTTC
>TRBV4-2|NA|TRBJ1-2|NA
CASSQADPYGYTF
TGTGCCAGCAGCCAAGCAGATCCCTATGGCTACACCTTC
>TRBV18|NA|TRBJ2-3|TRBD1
CASSRNKGQGQDTQYF
TGTGCCAGCTCACGGAATAAAGGACAGGGGCAAGATACGCAGTATTTT
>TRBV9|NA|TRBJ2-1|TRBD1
CASSSRGYNNEQFF
TGTGCCAGCAGCTCCAGGGGGTACAACAATGAGCAGTTCTTC
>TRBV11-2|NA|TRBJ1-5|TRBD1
CASSATGGNQPQHF
TGTGCCAGCAGCGCGACAGGGGGCAATCAGCCCCAGCATTTT
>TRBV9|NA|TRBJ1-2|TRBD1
CASTSGQEGYYGYTF
TGTGCCAGCACCTCAGGACAGGAGGGATACTATGGCTACACCTTC
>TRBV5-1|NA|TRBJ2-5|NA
CASSIQGSETQYF
TGCGCCAGCAGTATACAGGGATCAGAGACCCAGTACTTC
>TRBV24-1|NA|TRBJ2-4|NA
CATSDRQGPQYF
TGTGCCACCAGTGACCGTCAGGGGCCTCAGTACTTC
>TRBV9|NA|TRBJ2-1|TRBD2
CASSPAGAGGVYEQFF
TGTGCCAGCAGCCCTGCGGGCGCGGGGGGGGTCTATGAGCAGTTCTTC
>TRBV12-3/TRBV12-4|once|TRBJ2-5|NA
CASSFGARETQYF
TGTGCCAGCAGTTTCGGCGCCAGGGAGACCCAGTACTTC
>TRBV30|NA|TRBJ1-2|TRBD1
CAWTRQGRYYGYTF
TGTGCCTGGACTCGACAGGGAAGGTACTATGGCTACACCTTC
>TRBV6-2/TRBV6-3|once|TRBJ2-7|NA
CASSWTQLTYEQYF
TGTGCCAGCAGCTGGACACAACTAACCTACGAGCAGTACTTC
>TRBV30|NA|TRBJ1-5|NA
CAWSVGRGQPQHF
TGTGCCTGGAGTGTAGGCAGAGGGCAGCCCCAGCATTTT
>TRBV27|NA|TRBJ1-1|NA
CASSLLGASNTEAFF
TGTGCCAGCAGTTTATTGGGCGCATCCAACACTGAAGCTTTCTTT